Presented here are 23 T cell receptor beta chains from one specimen sequenced in a study of blood T cell repertoires in COVID-19. Only in-frame clones appear in the TCRdb table, and some are missing; sequencing was by immunoSEQ multiplex PCR. The data hold 170,000 or so clones, with about 75% observed a single time. Sequencing was done on a sample of peripheral blood. The source of these receptors is an older woman with acute or convalescent COVID-19.

The chain links TRBV7-2 to TRBJ2-1; possibly TRBD2 for D (6 bases). V lost 1 base to trimming and J lost 10 bases, with 14 bases between them. The CDR3 sequence is 14 residues long. The V gene's germline CDR1 is SGHTA and CDR2 FQGNSA. The chain's CDR3 is CASSLVGGYGEQFF. The CDR3 DNA reads TGTGCCAGCAGCTTAGTCGGAGGGTATGGAGAGCAGTTCTTC.

The chain couples TRBV29-1 to TRBJ2-1, with D possibly TRBD2 on 5 matching bases. The CDR3 is 13 amino acids. CDR1 is SQVTM and CDR2 is ANQGSEA in the germline V gene. The V end was cut by 4 bases, the J end by 4 bases, with 11 bases between. The CDR3 loop is CSVADRGYNEQFF. CDR3 coding DNA: TGCAGCGTTGCTGATCGGGGATACAATGAGCAGTTCTTC.

The genes are TRBV28 and TRBJ1-5; no reliable D call. In germline, CDR1 is MDHEN, CDR2 SYDVKM. V was clipped by 7 bases and J by 0 bases, with 16 bases between them. The CDR3 consists of 16 residues. This CDR3 reads CASTLLGEDSNQPQHF. The DNA for the CDR3 is TGTGCCAGCACCCTCTTGGGAGAGGATAGCAATCAGCCCCAGCATTTT.

DNA for the CDR3: TGTGCCAGCAGCCAAGGAGGACAGGGGACAGATTCACCCCTCCACTTT. Protein product: CASSQGGQGTDSPLHF. The rearrangement joins TRBV3-1 (or the pseudogene TRBV3-2) to TRBJ1-6; 9 nucleotides line up with TRBD1. CDR1 is LGHDT, CDR2 YNNKEL, per germline (reference sequence). The V and J ends lost 1 base and 8 bases, in that order; junction bases with no gene match: 6. The CDR3 is made up of 16 amino acids.

The J gene is TRBJ1-4, the V gene TRBV6-5, with D possibly being TRBD1 (6 bases). CDR3 length: 13 amino acids. The V gene lost 10 bases and the J gene lost 10 bases, with 19 bases spanning the gap. Per the germline V gene, CDR1 is MNHEY and CDR2 is SVGAGI. The CDR3 nucleotides read TGTGCCACCCTGGGGGGGGCGTCGGTAAAACTGTTTTTT. Its protein is CATLGGASVKLFF.

The chain uses TRBV7-9 and TRBJ1-6; no definite D call. The V and J ends lost 7 bases and 3 bases respectively, with 19 bases between them. The CDR3 loop spans 17 amino acids. The V gene's germline CDR1 is SEHNR and CDR2 FQNEAQ (reference sequence). CDR3 protein: CASKASYGENYNSPLHF. In DNA, the CDR3 is TGTGCCAGCAAGGCTTCCTACGGGGAAAACTATAATTCACCCCTCCACTTT.

This chain joins TRBV15 and TRBJ2-1; D gene ambiguous. V gave up 5 bases and J gave up 6 bases, with 5 bases separating them. This CDR3 spans 11 amino acids. The germline CDR1 and CDR2 sequences are LNHNV and YYDKDF (reference sequence). CDR3 bases: TGTGCCACCAGCCGGGTCAATGAGCAGTTCTTC. It translates to CATSRVNEQFF.

The rearrangement joins TRBV7-6 to TRBJ2-5; 7 bases match TRBD2. Germline V gives CDR1 SGHVS, CDR2 FNYEAQ. J was trimmed by 5 bases and V by 4 bases; bases with no gene match: 10. This CDR3 region has 15 residues. CDR3 amino acids: CASSSPGGRGETQYF. The CDR3 DNA reads TGTGCCAGCAGCTCCCCGGGCGGGAGAGGGGAGACCCAGTACTTC.

This chain uses TRBV6-5 with TRBJ1-4, with no clear D. V shed 4 bases and J shed 5 bases, with 11 bases lying between them. The CDR3 contains 14 residues. In germline, CDR1 is MNHEY, CDR2 SVGAGI. CDR3 in DNA: TGTGCCAGCAGTTCCCCTACTTCAAATGAAAAACTGTTTTTT. Protein: CASSSPTSNEKLFF.

The chain recombines TRBV18 with TRBJ1-5; 10 bases line up with TRBD1. The ends lost 6 bases at V and 0 bases at J; junction bases unmatched: 5. This CDR3 region has 16 residues. Germline V gives CDR1 KGHSH, CDR2 LQKENI. CDR3 region: CASSPGTGVSNQPQHF. DNA of the CDR3: TGTGCCAGCTCCCCGGGGACAGGGGTTAGCAATCAGCCCCAGCATTTT.

The chain couples TRBV7-2 to TRBJ2-2, with 7 bases lining up with TRBD1. The CDR3 sequence is 15 residues long. Looked up from germline, CDR1 is SGHTA and CDR2 is FQGNSA. J lost 7 bases, V lost 5 bases, and 10 bases had no gene match. The CDR3 loop is CASSPRTGARGELFF. CDR3 sequence (DNA): TGTGCCAGCAGCCCTCGAACAGGGGCCCGCGGGGAGCTGTTTTTT.

This chain joins TRBV24-1 and TRBJ1-2; TRBD1 matches 12 bases. The CDR3 extends over 16 amino acids. Germline V gene lookup returns CDR1 KGHDR and CDR2 SFDVKD. With 2 bases clipped from V and 8 bases from J, the junction kept 8 bases outside the gene matches. In DNA form, the CDR3 reads TGTGCCACCAGTGATTCCGGGACAGGGGGCCGTCGGGGCTACACCTTC. It translates to CATSDSGTGGRRGYTF.

The V and J genes are TRBV27 and TRBJ2-3; 7 nucleotides line up with TRBD2. Germline V CDR1 and CDR2: MNHEY, SMNVEV (reference sequence). V gave up 5 bases and J gave up 9 bases; unmatched junction bases: 14. The CDR3 covers 15 residues. The CDR3 sequence: CASSLLGGERATQYF. The CDR3 DNA reads as TGTGCCAGCAGTCTACTGGGGGGGGAGAGAGCGACGCAGTATTTT.

The gene calls are TRBV2 and TRBJ2-1, with TRBD2 identical over 9 bases. The CDR3 has 17 residues. CDR1 is SNHLY and CDR2 is FYNNEI in the germline V gene. The V gene end was trimmed by 1 base and the J gene end by 3 bases; junction bases not matched to a gene: 7. The CDR3 DNA follows: TGTGCCAGCAGTGAAGGGAGACTAGCGGACTACTACAATGAGCAGTTCTTC. The encoded protein is CASSEGRLADYYNEQFF.

This CDR3 reads CASSPDRTYNEQFF. CDR3 coding DNA: TGTGCCAGCAGCCCCGACAGGACATACAATGAGCAGTTCTTC. The chain links TRBV5-6 to TRBJ2-1; D might be TRBD1 (6 bases). With 4 bases removed from V and 4 bases from J, the gap between germline ends came to 12 bases. Germline V CDR1 and CDR2: SGHDT, YYEEEE. The CDR3 loop spans 14 amino acids. The whole variable domain, remainder taken from reference TRBV5-6 and TRBJ2-1, is DAGVTQSPTHLIKTRGQQVTLRCSPKSGHDTVSWYQQALGQGPQFIFQYYEEEERQRGNFPDRFSGHQFPNYSSELNVNALLLGDSALYLCASSPDRTYNEQFFGPGTRLTVL.

This clone was counted a few times. This sequence joins TRBV24-1 and TRBJ2-1; no definite D call. This CDR3 is 11 amino acids long. The germline gives CDR1 KGHDR, CDR2 SFDVKD. V shed 5 bases and J shed 8 bases, with 6 bases lying between them. The DNA of the CDR3 is TGTGCCACCAGTGCCCTCGATGAGCAGTTCTTC. Translating gives CATSALDEQFF.

V usage is TRBV27 and J usage is TRBJ2-2; maybe TRBD2 (6 bases). Trimming removed 2 bases at V and 6 bases at J, with 19 bases between. This CDR3 region has 17 residues. The germline gives CDR1 MNHEY, CDR2 SMNVEV (reference sequence). CDR3 in amino acids: CASSLAFPPRRAGELFF. DNA for the CDR3: TGTGCCAGCAGTTTAGCATTTCCACCCAGGAGGGCCGGGGAGCTGTTTTTT.

The chain's CDR3 is CASSENGHRGGNEKLFF. Here the CDR3 DNA reads TGTGCCAGCAGTGAAAATGGGCACAGGGGGGGTAATGAAAAACTGTTTTTT. The genes are TRBV6-1 and TRBJ1-4; 8 positions agree with TRBD1. Germline trimming cut 2 bases from V and 4 bases from J; bases unmatched to any gene: 9. Germline lookup yields CDR1 MNHNS and CDR2 SASEGT. CDR3 size: 17 residues.

The table lists this clone with a few counts. The chain uses TRBV4-2 and TRBJ1-4; possibly TRBD1 for D (5 bases). CDR1 is LGHNA, CDR2 YNFKEQ, per germline. The V end was cut by 4 bases, the J end by 5 bases, with 11 bases between. CDR3 length equals 14 residues. CDR3 protein: CASSPPGSNEKLFF. As DNA, the CDR3 is TGTGCCAGCAGCCCCCCAGGGTCCAATGAAAAACTGTTTTTT.

This sequence joins TRBV5-1 and TRBJ2-7; D not resolved. The length of the CDR3 is 14 residues. Germline V gene sequence: CDR1 SGHRS, CDR2 YFSETQ. The V and J ends lost 0 bases and 6 bases respectively, with 13 bases between them. CDR3: CASSLGPVRGEQYF. DNA of the CDR3: TGCGCCAGCAGCTTGGGTCCGGTGCGAGGCGAGCAGTACTTC. The full variable domain, completed using reference TRBV5-1 and TRBJ2-7, is KAGVTQTPRYLIKTRGQQVTLSCSPISGHRSVSWYQQTPGQGLQFLFEYFSETQRNKGNFPGRFSGRQFSNSRSEMNVSTLELGDSALYLCASSLGPVRGEQYFGPGTRLTVT.

V and J are TRBV19 and TRBJ2-5; D gene ambiguous. This CDR3 contains 13 residues. V lost 6 bases, J lost 1 base, and 9 bases lay in between. From germline, CDR1 is LNHDA and CDR2 SQIVND (reference sequence). CDR3 sequence: CASSSGSQETQYF. The DNA of the CDR3 is TGTGCCAGTAGCTCAGGAAGCCAAGAGACCCAGTACTTC.

This clone was recorded a few times. V and J are TRBV6-6 and TRBJ1-2, with 11 bases aligning to TRBD1. V lost 0 bases, J lost 8 bases, and 8 bases stayed unmatched. Germline lookup yields CDR1 MNHNY and CDR2 SVGAGI (reference sequence). The CDR3 totals 16 residues. As DNA, the CDR3 is TGTGCCAGCAGTTACTCGAAAGGACAGGGGGCGCCGGGCTACACCTTC. This translates into CASSYSKGQGAPGYTF.

This clone was detected once. This chain joins TRBV6-5 and TRBJ1-1, with 8 bases lining up with TRBD1. Trimming cost V 4 bases and J 10 bases; bases outside gene matches: 8. Germline V gene sequence: CDR1 MNHEY, CDR2 SVGAGI. The CDR3 has 13 residues. The CDR3 DNA reads TGTGCCAGCAGTTTAGTCAGGGGGCCGGGAGCTTTCTTT. It encodes CASSLVRGPGAFF.